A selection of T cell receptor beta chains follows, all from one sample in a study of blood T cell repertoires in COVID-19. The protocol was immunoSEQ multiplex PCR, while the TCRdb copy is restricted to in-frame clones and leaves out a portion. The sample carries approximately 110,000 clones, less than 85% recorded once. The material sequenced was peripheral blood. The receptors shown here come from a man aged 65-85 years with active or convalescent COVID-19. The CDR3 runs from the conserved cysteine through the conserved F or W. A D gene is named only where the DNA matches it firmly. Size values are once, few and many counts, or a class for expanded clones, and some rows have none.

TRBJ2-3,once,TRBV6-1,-,TGTGCCAGCAGTGAAAGACTCGGTAGCACAGATACGCAGTATTTT,CASSERLGSTDTQYF
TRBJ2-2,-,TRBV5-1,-,TGCGCCAGCAGCTCCCGGGATCCGAGTTCCGGGGAGCTGTTTTTT,CASSSRDPSSGELFF
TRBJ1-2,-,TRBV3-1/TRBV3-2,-,TGTGCCAGCAGCCAAGAGGCCCGGGGAACGGGTGGCTACACCTTC,CASSQEARGTGGYTF
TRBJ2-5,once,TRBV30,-,TGTGCCTGGAGTAGTGAGGGTCAATCTGGGACCCAGTACTTC,CAWSSEGQSGTQYF
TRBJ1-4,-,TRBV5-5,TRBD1,TGTGCCAGCACCACACCGGGACAGGGTGATGAAAAACTGTTTTTT,CASTTPGQGDEKLFF
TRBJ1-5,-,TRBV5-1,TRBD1,TGCGCCAGCAGCTTAGGGACAGGGGTTCAGCCCCAGCATTTT,CASSLGTGVQPQHF
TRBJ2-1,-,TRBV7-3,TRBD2,TGTGCCAGCAGCTCCCGACTAGCGGGATACAATGAGCAGTTCTTC,CASSSRLAGYNEQFF
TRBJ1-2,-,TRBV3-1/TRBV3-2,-,TGTGCCAGCAGCCTGGGGCAGCCATACCAGGGCGGCTACACCTTC,CASSLGQPYQGGYTF
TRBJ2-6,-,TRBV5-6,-,TGTGCCAGCAGCCTCCGGTTGGGGGCGCAACCTGGGGCCAACGTCCTGACTTTC,CASSLRLGAQPGANVLTF
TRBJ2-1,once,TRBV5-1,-,TGCGCCAGCAGCTTGCAGGGCTCCTACAATGAGCAGTTCTTC,CASSLQGSYNEQFF
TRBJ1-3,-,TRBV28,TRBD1,TGTGCCATGTCAGACAGGGGGATTGGAAACACCATATATTTT,CAMSDRGIGNTIYF
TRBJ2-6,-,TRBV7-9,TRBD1,TGTGCCAGCAGCCCTCAGGGGGCCCTCGGCGTCCTGACTTTC,CASSPQGALGVLTF
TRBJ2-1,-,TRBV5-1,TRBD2,TGCGCCAGCAGCCCGGCGGCGGGAGGGACCCATGAGCAGTTCTTC,CASSPAAGGTHEQFF
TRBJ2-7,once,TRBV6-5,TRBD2,TGTGCCAGCAGTCCACCCGGGACTAGCGGGATTGGGCAGTACTTC,CASSPPGTSGIGQYF
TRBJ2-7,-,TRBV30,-,TGTGCCTGGAGTGAACAACCGGGACTTTTAAACCCCTACGAGCAGTACTTC,CAWSEQPGLLNPYEQYF
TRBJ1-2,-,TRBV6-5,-,TGTGCCAGCAGTTACTCCCAGGGTTCGGGCTACACCTTC,CASSYSQGSGYTF
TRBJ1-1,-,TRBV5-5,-,TGTGCCAGCAGCTTGGCCGGGGACACTGAAGCTTTCTTT,CASSLAGDTEAFF
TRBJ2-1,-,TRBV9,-,TGTGCCAGCAGCGTACTCGGGTCACCCGATGAGCAGTTCTTC,CASSVLGSPDEQFF
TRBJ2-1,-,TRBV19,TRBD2,TGTGCCAGTAGTCTTGGACTAGCGGGAGACTTCTTGAGCTCCTACAATGAGCAGTTCTTC,CASSLGLAGDFLSSYNEQFF
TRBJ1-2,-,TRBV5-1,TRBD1,TGCGCCAGCAGCTTGGCGCAGGGGGAGGGCTACACCTTC,CASSLAQGEGYTF
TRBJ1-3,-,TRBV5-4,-,TGTGCCAGCAGCCTGGACAGCTCTGGAAACACCATATATTTT,CASSLDSSGNTIYF
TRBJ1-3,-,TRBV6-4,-,TGTGCCAGCAGGGTTAGATTTTCCTCTGGAAACACCATATATTTT,CASRVRFSSGNTIYF
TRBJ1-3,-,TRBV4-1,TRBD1,TGCGCCAGCAGCCTCGAGGGACAGCGCGGAAACACCATATATTTT,CASSLEGQRGNTIYF
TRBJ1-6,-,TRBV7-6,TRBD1,TGTGCCAGCAGCTTAGACGACAGGGTCAATTCACCCCTCCACTTT,CASSLDDRVNSPLHF
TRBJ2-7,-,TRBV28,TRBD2,TGTGCCAGCAGAGCGGGACTAGCGGGGGGAAGCGACTACGAGCAGTACTTC,CASRAGLAGGSDYEQYF
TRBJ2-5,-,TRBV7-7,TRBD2,TGTGCCAGCAGCTTAGACCCAGCGGGAGGGAGTGAGACCCAGTACTTC,CASSLDPAGGSETQYF
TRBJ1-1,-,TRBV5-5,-,TGTGCCAGCAGCCCGACGGGAAGTATGAACACTGAAGCTTTCTTT,CASSPTGSMNTEAFF
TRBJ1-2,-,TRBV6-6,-,TGTGCCAGCAAGGGGGAGTCGGGGTTTTATGGCTACACCTTC,CASKGESGFYGYTF
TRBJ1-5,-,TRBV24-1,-,TGTGCCACCAGTGTGAGCGATCAGCCCCAGCATTTT,CATSVSDQPQHF
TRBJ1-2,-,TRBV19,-,TGTGCCAGTAGTGCAGCGAACTATGGCTACACCTTC,CASSAANYGYTF
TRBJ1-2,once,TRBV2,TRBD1,TGTGCCAGCAGTGAATATGGCAGGGGGGACTATGGCTACACCTTC,CASSEYGRGDYGYTF
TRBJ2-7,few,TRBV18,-,TGTGCCAGCTCACCTGGACTCAACGAGTACGAGCAGTACTTC,CASSPGLNEYEQYF
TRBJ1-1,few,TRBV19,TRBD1,TGTGCCAGTCGGGACAGGGGTTTTACTGAAGCTTTCTTT,CASRDRGFTEAFF
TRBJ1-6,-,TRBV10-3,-,TGTGCCATCAGTGAGGAGGTCGGAGGGTTTAGGAATCCACCCCTCCACTTT,CAISEEVGGFRNPPLHF
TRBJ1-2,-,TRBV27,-,TGTGCCAGCAGTTATAGTCTTTCCGATGGCTACACCTTC,CASSYSLSDGYTF
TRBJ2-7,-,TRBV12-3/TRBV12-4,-,TGTGCCAGCAGTCCCACAGTCTCCTACGAGCAGTACTTC,CASSPTVSYEQYF
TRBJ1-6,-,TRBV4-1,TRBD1,TGCGCCAGCAGCCAAACCACAGGGGCGGGTTATAATTCACCCCTCCACTTT,CASSQTTGAGYNSPLHF
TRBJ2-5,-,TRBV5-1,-,TGCGCCAGCAGCTTGGAAGGGACACCCCACGGGGAGACCCAGTACTTC,CASSLEGTPHGETQYF
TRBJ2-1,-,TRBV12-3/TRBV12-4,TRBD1,TGTGCCAGCAGTCCAGAGGGGGCAAGGCAGTTCTTC,CASSPEGARQFF
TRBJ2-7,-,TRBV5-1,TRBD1,TGCGCCAGCAGCTTGACAGGGGTTTACGAGCAGTACTTC,CASSLTGVYEQYF
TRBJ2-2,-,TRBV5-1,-,TGCGCCAGCAGCGATCCCCAGGGAACCGGGGAGCTGTTTTTT,CASSDPQGTGELFF
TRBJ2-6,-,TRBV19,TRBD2,TGTGCCAGCGCCCTGGGGGGGTCTGGGGCCAACGTCCTGACTTTC,CASALGGSGANVLTF
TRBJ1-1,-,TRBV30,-,TGTGCCTGGAGTGCGCGGAACACTGAAGCTTTCTTT,CAWSARNTEAFF
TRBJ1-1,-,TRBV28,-,TGTGCCAGCAGTTTCTCCGGGACACCGAACACTGAAGCTTTCTTT,CASSFSGTPNTEAFF
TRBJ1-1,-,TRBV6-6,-,TGTGCCAGCAGCTCCCTGACAGGGAACACTGAAGCTTTCTTT,CASSSLTGNTEAFF
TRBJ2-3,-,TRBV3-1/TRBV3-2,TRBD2,TGTGCCAGCAGCCAAGGCGGGGGGGGCAGAGGTGCGCAGTATTTT,CASSQGGGGRGAQYF
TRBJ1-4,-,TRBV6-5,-,TGTGCCAGCAGTTCCCAGGAGGGGGAAAAACTGTTTTTT,CASSSQEGEKLFF
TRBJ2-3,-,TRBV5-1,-,TGCGCCAGCAGCATGCGCCGGGACAGGGGCCCTAGCGGGAGGAGCACAGATACGCAGTATTTT,CASSMRRDRGPSGRSTDTQYF
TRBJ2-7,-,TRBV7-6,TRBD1,TGTGCCAGCAGCCGGGACAGGAATTACGAGCAGTACTTC,CASSRDRNYEQYF
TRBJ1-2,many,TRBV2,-,TGTGCCAGCAGTGAAGCGAGAAGCTATGGCTACACCTTC,CASSEARSYGYTF
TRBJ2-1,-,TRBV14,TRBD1,TGTGCCAGCAGCCCACCGGGACAGGGACGGCTTGAGCAGTTCTTC,CASSPPGQGRLEQFF
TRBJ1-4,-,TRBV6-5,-,TGTGCCAGCATGGGAGCAACTAATGAAAAACTGTTTTTT,CASMGATNEKLFF